The 10 T cell receptor beta chains listed next were all sequenced from one sample in a study of radiotherapy plus CTLA-4 blockade in lung cancer. Repertoires were generated with immunoSEQ multiplex PCR, while TCRdb's copy carries only in-frame clones and drops some. This sample has some 60,000 clones; roughly 80% occur once, and the top ten carry roughly 15%. Specimen: peripheral blood, collected from a patient treated with radiotherapy plus ipilimumab. The receptor set was obtained from a human donor with non-small cell lung cancer who had a complete response to radiotherapy plus ipilimumab.

This sequence joins TRBV30 and TRBJ2-5; D is perhaps TRBD1 (5 bases). CDR1 GTSNPN and CDR2 SVGIG come from the germline V gene (reference sequence). V was trimmed by 2 bases and J by 2 bases, leaving 15 bases between them. The CDR3 sequence is 15 residues long. The CDR3 sequence is CAWSPQGSTQETQYF. The CDR3, as DNA: TGTGCCTGGAGTCCCCAGGGCTCCACACAAGAGACCCAGTACTTC.

J is TRBJ2-7 and V is TRBV7-2, with 13 bases fitting TRBD2. The CDR3 is 16 residues long. The trim removed 0 bases at V and 6 bases at J, leaving 5 bases unmatched. The germline gives CDR1 SGHTA, CDR2 FQGNSA. This CDR3 reads CASSLAPGLAGSEQYF. CDR3 coding DNA: TGTGCCAGCAGCTTAGCTCCGGGACTAGCGGGGAGCGAGCAGTACTTC.

The chain combines TRBV18 with TRBJ1-5; 7 bases align to TRBD1. Per the germline V gene, CDR1 is KGHSH and CDR2 is LQKENI. V dropped 5 bases and J dropped 4; count of bases not matched to a gene: 8. The CDR3 spans 15 residues. The CDR3 protein is CASSDSGQRNQPQHF. For the CDR3, the DNA is TGTGCCAGCTCAGATTCGGGACAGCGGAATCAGCCCCAGCATTTT.

This clone was picked up one time. V is TRBV27 and J is TRBJ2-7, with no clear D. The CDR3 is 15 residues long. Germline V gene lookup returns CDR1 MNHEY and CDR2 SMNVEV (reference sequence). V lost 4 bases and J lost 1, with 14 bases in between. CDR3 bases: TGTGCCAGCAGTTCCCAAACACGAGGATCCTACGAGCAGTACTTC. This codes for CASSSQTRGSYEQYF.

This chain links TRBV6-6 with TRBJ2-1; maybe TRBD1 (6 bases). Trimming removed 4 bases from V and 3 bases from J, with 13 bases in between. CDR1 and CDR2 from the germline V gene are MNHNY and SVGAGI (reference sequence). This CDR3 comprises 15 residues. The CDR3 nucleotides read TGTGCCAGCAGTTCGCTAGAACAGGGCTACAATGAGCAGTTCTTC. This sequence encodes CASSSLEQGYNEQFF.

The rearrangement joins TRBV5-1 to TRBJ2-3; 10 nucleotides line up with TRBD2. V shed 0 bases and J 3 bases; nucleotides not matched to a gene: 10. CDR1 is SGHRS, CDR2 YFSETQ, per germline. The CDR3 has 18 residues. CDR3 residues: CASSLEGGAGGPTDTQYF. DNA of the CDR3: TGCGCCAGCAGCTTGGAGGGGGGAGCGGGGGGGCCAACAGATACGCAGTATTTT.

The chain carries TRBV2 and TRBJ1-4; 9 bases are a match to TRBD1. This CDR3 is built from 16 residues. The junction had 9 bases not matched to a gene; V was cut back by 6 bases and J by 4 bases. The germline V gene encodes CDR1 SNHLY and CDR2 FYNNEI. The DNA for the CDR3 is TGTGCCAGCAGCCGCTCCCGGACAGGGGTTAATGAAAAACTGTTTTTT. Protein product: CASSRSRTGVNEKLFF.

In this sample, this clone turned up once. The chain has TRBV25-1 and TRBJ2-1; 10 bases agree with TRBD1. Trimming at V came to 7 bases and at J to 5 bases, leaving 11 bases not matched to a gene. Germline assignment: CDR1 MGHDK and CDR2 SYGVNS. The CDR3 loop spans 16 amino acids. CDR3 amino acids: CASTAPRTGGNNEQFF. The CDR3 nucleotides read TGTGCCAGCACCGCGCCCCGGACAGGGGGGAACAATGAGCAGTTCTTC.

V and J are TRBV7-2 and TRBJ2-7, with TRBD2 matching over 13 bases. The CDR3 runs 19 residues. After removal of 5 bases from V and 1 base from J, the junction contained 14 bases not matched to a gene. CDR1 SGHTA and CDR2 FQGNSA come from the germline V gene. CDR3 DNA: TGTGCCAGCAGCCGGACTAGCGGGAGAAACCAGGCACGGTCCTACGAGCAGTACGTC. This gives the protein CASSRTSGRNQARSYEQYV.

The sample holds a few counts of this clone. The chain is built from TRBV14 and TRBJ1-2, with a weak D call TRBD1 (5 bases). Germline V gene data show CDR1 as SGHDN and CDR2 as FVKESK. V lost 3 bases to trimming and J lost 4 bases, with 12 bases between them. The CDR3 has 14 amino acids. The CDR3 DNA is TGTGCCAGCAGCCAGGTAGACAGCATCTATGGCTACACCTTC. This translates into CASSQVDSIYGYTF.